Listed here are 31 T cell receptor beta chains from one sample, sequenced in a study of shared clonotypes between healthy human individuals. Method: immunoSEQ multiplex PCR; TCRdb's copy keeps in-frame clones and lacks some. The data hold about 2.2 million clones, with under 95% observed a single time. Only CD45RO-negative cells positively selected for CCR7 counted as naive CD8 cells, so terminally differentiated effector memory CD45RA+ cells were excluded. Sequenced input: naive CD8+ T cells from PBMCs. These receptors originate from a man between 18 and 35 years old in good health. Some clones in this sample may be carry-over from other donors' samples.

The chain joins TRBV28 to TRBJ2-3; perhaps TRBD2 as D (6 bases). V was trimmed by 1 base and J by 15 bases, leaving 17 bases between them. Germline-derived CDR1 and CDR2 are MDHEN and SYDVKM. This CDR3 is built from 13 residues. CDR3 nucleotide sequence: TGTGCCAGCAGTTTATCATCGGGGGACCGGGACTATTTT. It yields the protein CASSLSSGDRDYF.

The chain recombines TRBV5-4 with TRBJ1-1, with a weak D call TRBD1 (5 bases). V shed 5 bases and J shed 7 bases, with 18 bases lying between them. Germline loops: CDR1 SGHNT, CDR2 YYREEE (reference sequence). The CDR3 consists of 14 residues. Here the CDR3 reads CASRQTRGASEAFF. The CDR3 region has the DNA TGTGCCAGCAGGCAGACCCGCGGGGCGAGTGAAGCTTTCTTT.

This CDR3 is CAISGLGGRELSYEQYF. Here the CDR3 DNA reads TGTGCCATCAGTGGCCTGGGGGGGCGGGAGTTGTCCTACGAGCAGTACTTC. The chain recombines TRBV10-3 with TRBJ2-7, with a weak D call TRBD2 (7 bases). Germline values: CDR1 ENHRY, CDR2 SYGVKD. This CDR3 spans 17 amino acids. V was clipped by 4 bases and J by 1 base, with 20 bases between them.

The chain employs TRBV5-5 and TRBJ2-7, with 7 bases fitting TRBD1. Germline V gene sequence: CDR1 SGHKS, CDR2 YYEKEE (reference sequence). The CDR3 is 14 residues long. After removal of 6 bases from V and 0 bases from J, the junction contained 6 bases not matched to a gene. Here the CDR3 DNA reads TGTGCCAGCACCCTAGGGGGCGGCTCCTACGAGCAGTACTTC. It yields the protein CASTLGGGSYEQYF.

The gene calls are TRBV4-1 and TRBJ2-7, with D tentatively TRBD1 or TRBD2 (5 bases each). V gave up 1 base and J gave up 2 bases, with 15 bases separating them. This CDR3 region has 16 residues. CDR1 MGHRA and CDR2 YSYEKL come from the germline V gene. CDR3 DNA: TGCGCCAGCAGCCAAGTGGGGTTGGTGGGGGCCTACGAGCAGTACTTC. It codes for CASSQVGLVGAYEQYF.

The J gene is TRBJ1-2, the V gene TRBV6-5; weak D call: TRBD1 (6 bases). The CDR3 loop spans 15 amino acids. The V end lost 6 bases, the J end lost 8 bases, and 22 bases lay between the germline ends. Looked up from germline, CDR1 is MNHEY and CDR2 is SVGAGI. The CDR3 reads CASRPFGTTSGGYTF. The CDR3 DNA reads as TGTGCCAGCAGGCCCTTTGGGACAACCTCTGGCGGCTACACCTTC.

The V gene is TRBV6-6, the J gene TRBJ2-5; 8 nucleotides agree with TRBD2. From germline, CDR1 is MNHNY and CDR2 SVGAGI (reference sequence). The CDR3 totals 14 residues. With 0 bases clipped from V and 5 bases from J, the junction kept 2 bases outside the gene matches. In nucleotides, the CDR3 is TGTGCCAGCAGTTACTCGACTAGCGCTGAGACCCAGTACTTC. It specifies CASSYSTSAETQYF.

The chain joins TRBV19 to TRBJ2-1; 8 bases match TRBD1. CDR1 is LNHDA, CDR2 SQIVND, per germline (reference sequence). The CDR3 spans 16 residues. J was trimmed by 6 bases and V by 5 bases; bases with no gene match: 12. CDR3: CASSSPDRGGSNEQFF. Here the CDR3 DNA reads TGTGCCAGTAGTTCTCCCGACAGGGGAGGTAGCAATGAGCAGTTCTTC.

The chain couples TRBV19 to TRBJ2-4; TRBD2 matches 9 bases. The CDR3 has 15 amino acids. The V gene end was trimmed by 7 bases and the J gene end by 5 bases; junction bases not matched to a gene: 9. The germline V gene has CDR1 LNHDA and CDR2 SQIVND (reference sequence). DNA for the CDR3: TGTGCCAGTATAGGGCGGGAGGGCCGGGAAAACATTCAGTACTTC. This encodes CASIGREGRENIQYF. Together with reference TRBV19 and TRBJ2-4, the CDR3 gives the full variable domain: DGGITQSPKYLFRKEGQNVTLSCEQNLNHDAMYWYRQDPGQGLRLIYYSQIVNDFQKGDIAEGYSVSREKKESFPLTVTSAQKNPTAFYLCASIGREGRENIQYFGAGTRLSVL.

This clone came up once. The sample carries other DNA sequences with the same CDR3. The chain recombines TRBV29-1 with TRBJ2-2, with TRBD2 as a possible D gene (6 bases). V gave up 6 bases and J gave up 5 bases, with 13 bases separating them. Germline CDR1 is SQVTM and CDR2 is ANQGSEA. The CDR3 length is 13 residues. In nucleotides, the CDR3 is TGCAGCGTCGTGGGAGGCGGGACCGGGGAGCTGTTTTTT. This codes for CSVVGGGTGELFF.

This clone has just one count. The gene calls are TRBV2 and TRBJ2-1; maybe TRBD1 (6 bases). The CDR3 runs to 15 residues. The germline V gene encodes CDR1 SNHLY and CDR2 FYNNEI. Trimming left V 0 bases short and J 4 bases short, with 10 bases between. The CDR3 region is CASSEAGAPYNEQFF. CDR3 nucleotide sequence: TGTGCCAGCAGTGAAGCGGGGGCCCCTTACAATGAGCAGTTCTTC.

This clone was picked up one time. The chain carries TRBV10-3 and TRBJ2-2; 15 positions agree with TRBD2. V gave up 2 bases and J gave up 6 bases; unmatched junction bases: 4. Germline CDR1 is ENHRY and CDR2 is SYGVKD. The CDR3 loop spans 17 amino acids. CDR3 amino acids: CAISETGLAGGPGELFF. The CDR3, as DNA: TGTGCCATCAGTGAGACCGGACTAGCGGGAGGGCCCGGGGAGCTGTTTTTT.

The genes are TRBV28 and TRBJ2-7; 8 nucleotides match TRBD1. CDR1 is MDHEN, CDR2 SYDVKM, per germline. Trimming cost V 4 bases and J 0 bases; bases outside gene matches: 5. This CDR3 has 15 amino acids. For the CDR3, the DNA is TGTGCCAGCAGTTCCCCACAGGGGGACTCCTACGAGCAGTACTTC. This codes for CASSSPQGDSYEQYF.

The chain employs TRBV10-3 and TRBJ1-2; D not resolved. The germline V and J ends were trimmed by 8 bases and 11 bases, with 18 bases remaining between them. This CDR3 is built from 12 residues. Per germline, CDR1 ENHRY and CDR2 SYGVKD. CDR3 protein: CAIGGSWYEYTF. For the CDR3, the DNA is TGTGCCATCGGTGGAAGTTGGTACGAATACACCTTC.

This chain links TRBV10-3 with TRBJ2-7; 9 bases match TRBD2. J was trimmed by 0 bases and V by 2 bases; bases with no gene match: 8. This CDR3 spans 17 amino acids. Germline V gene sequence: CDR1 ENHRY, CDR2 SYGVKD. The CDR3, as DNA: TGTGCCATCAGTGAGCCCAACCTTAGCGGGAGCTCCTACGAGCAGTACTTC. Translated, it gives CAISEPNLSGSSYEQYF.

This clone showed up just a few times. The chain employs TRBV9 and TRBJ2-2, with 8 bases aligning to TRBD1. The CDR3 has 15 residues. The germline gives CDR1 SGDLS, CDR2 YYNGEE. V lost 5 bases, J lost 2 bases, and 5 bases stayed unmatched. The CDR3 loop is CASRAGGPNTGELFF. CDR3 bases: TGTGCCAGCAGAGCAGGGGGCCCAAACACCGGGGAGCTGTTTTTT.

The V and J genes are TRBV7-2 and TRBJ2-7; D may match TRBD1 or TRBD2 (5 bases each). Trimming cost V 3 bases and J 3 bases, with 15 bases left between them. The CDR3 runs 15 residues. Germline V gene lookup returns CDR1 SGHTA and CDR2 FQGNSA. CDR3 coding DNA: TGTGCCAGCAGCTTTCCCAGGGAGCTAAACTACGAGCAGTACTTC. Amino acid sequence: CASSFPRELNYEQYF.

The chain has TRBV2 and TRBJ1-1; D is unclear. Germline lookup yields CDR1 SNHLY and CDR2 FYNNEI. V lost 0 bases and J lost 6, with 8 bases in between. The CDR3 spans 13 residues. The CDR3 DNA follows: TGTGCCAGCAGTGAAGCCCGGAGTTCTGAAGCTTTCTTT. It translates to CASSEARSSEAFF.

As DNA, the CDR3 is TGTGCCAGCACCTGGACAGGGGGGGACTACGAGCAGTACTTC. Protein product: CASTWTGGDYEQYF. The genes are TRBV27 and TRBJ2-7, with 10 bases identical to TRBD1. CDR1 is MNHEY and CDR2 is SMNVEV in the germline V gene (reference sequence). The V segment lost 7 bases and the J segment 3 bases; nucleotides outside the gene matches: 6. CDR3 length: 14 residues.

This rearrangement joins TRBV29-1 to TRBJ2-7, with TRBD2 matching over 11 bases. The germline V gene has CDR1 SQVTM and CDR2 ANQGSEA. The V and J ends lost 7 bases and 3 bases, in that order; junction bases with no gene match: 8. CDR3 size: 14 residues. CDR3 in amino acids: CSALAGGPNYEQYF. The CDR3 DNA follows: TGCAGCGCCCTAGCGGGAGGCCCGAACTACGAGCAGTACTTC.

The chain recombines TRBV9 with TRBJ2-7, with D possibly being TRBD2 (6 bases). The CDR3 runs 13 residues. CDR1 and CDR2 (germline): SGDLS, YYNGEE. Between the trimmed V and J ends, which lost 7 bases and 10 bases, there was a span of 21 bases. In nucleotides, the CDR3 is TGTGCCAGCGGTACTCAGGGCAGGGAGGAACAGTACTTC. Amino acids: CASGTQGREEQYF.

V usage is TRBV9 and J usage is TRBJ2-7, with a tentative D call TRBD1 (6 bases). CDR1 and CDR2 (germline): SGDLS, YYNGEE. The V end lost 0 bases, the J end lost 4 bases, and 14 bases lay between the germline ends. This CDR3 region has 15 residues. CDR3 protein: CASSVEGTPLYEQYF. The CDR3 DNA reads TGTGCCAGCAGCGTAGAAGGGACACCTCTGTACGAGCAGTACTTC.

The rearrangement links TRBV5-5 to TRBJ2-7, with TRBD1 matching over 8 bases. This CDR3 comprises 12 residues. J gave up 2 bases and V 7 bases, and 2 bases lay outside the gene matches. The V gene's germline CDR1 is SGHKS and CDR2 YYEKEE (reference sequence). DNA for the CDR3: TGTGCCAGCTTGGACAGGGCCTACGAGCAGTACTTC. Translating gives CASLDRAYEQYF.

The CDR3 DNA reads as TGTGCCAGCCGGCTGGGACAACCTTCCTACGAGCAGTACTTC. It encodes CASRLGQPSYEQYF. The genes are TRBV28 and TRBJ2-7; D is possibly TRBD1 (6 bases). This CDR3 spans 14 amino acids. V was trimmed by 8 bases and J by 1 base, leaving 15 bases between them. The germline V gene has CDR1 MDHEN and CDR2 SYDVKM.

This clone has only a few counts. In the same sample, other DNA sequences code for this CDR3. This chain links TRBV27 with TRBJ2-1; D gene uncertain. Trimming took off 2 bases at V and 6 bases at J, with 2 bases between the two ends. Germline V gene sequence: CDR1 MNHEY, CDR2 SMNVEV (reference sequence). The CDR3 runs to 11 residues. CDR3 coding DNA: TGTGCCAGCAGTTTAAGCAATGAGCAGTTCTTC. This codes for CASSLSNEQFF.

The rearrangement links TRBV5-4 to TRBJ1-3, with 7 bases fitting TRBD1. Germline CDR1 and CDR2: SGHNT and YYREEE (reference sequence). V shed 0 bases and J 3 bases; nucleotides not matched to a gene: 3. The CDR3 has 15 amino acids. The CDR3, as DNA: TGTGCCAGCAGCTTGGAGGGGGCTGGTGGAAACACCATATATTTT. It encodes CASSLEGAGGNTIYF.

The rearrangement links TRBV9 to TRBJ1-1, with D perhaps matching TRBD1 (6 bases). The CDR3 has 14 residues. Looked up from germline, CDR1 is SGDLS and CDR2 is YYNGEE. Trimming took off 3 bases at V and 5 bases at J, with 14 bases between the two ends. The CDR3 reads CASSGSGAGTEAFF. The CDR3 DNA reads as TGTGCCAGCAGCGGTTCGGGGGCAGGGACTGAAGCTTTCTTT.

V is TRBV28 and J is TRBJ1-2; D is perhaps TRBD1 (5 bases). The V gene lost 5 bases and the J gene lost 8 bases, with 21 bases spanning the gap. The V gene's germline CDR1 is MDHEN and CDR2 SYDVKM. This CDR3 contains 15 residues. CDR3 DNA sequence: TGTGCCAGCAGTCCCCTGGGACGGCGCAGGGACGGCTACACCTTC. Residues: CASSPLGRRRDGYTF.

The chain links TRBV9 to TRBJ2-2; D not resolved. This CDR3 region has 14 residues. Trimming removed 3 bases from V and 1 base from J, with 7 bases in between. Germline V gene data show CDR1 as SGDLS and CDR2 as YYNGEE. Written as DNA, the CDR3 is TGTGCCAGCAGCGCCATAATGAACACCGGGGAGCTGTTTTTT. It codes for CASSAIMNTGELFF.

The chain links TRBV27 to TRBJ2-7, with D perhaps matching TRBD2 (6 bases). CDR3 length: 13 amino acids. CDR1 is MNHEY and CDR2 is SMNVEV in the germline V gene (reference sequence). The V end lost 4 bases, the J end lost 3 bases, and 10 bases lay between the germline ends. CDR3 sequence (DNA): TGTGCCAGCAGTTCGACTAGTCTCTACGAGCAGTACTTC. Encoded protein: CASSSTSLYEQYF.

This rearrangement joins TRBV9 to TRBJ2-5; possible D gene TRBD2, 5 bases. CDR1 and CDR2 from the germline V gene are SGDLS and YYNGEE. V was trimmed by 4 bases and J by 2 bases, leaving 18 bases between them. CDR3 length equals 16 residues. CDR3 region: CASSPSKDWIQETQYF. CDR3 nucleotides: TGTGCCAGCAGCCCGAGTAAGGACTGGATACAAGAGACCCAGTACTTC.